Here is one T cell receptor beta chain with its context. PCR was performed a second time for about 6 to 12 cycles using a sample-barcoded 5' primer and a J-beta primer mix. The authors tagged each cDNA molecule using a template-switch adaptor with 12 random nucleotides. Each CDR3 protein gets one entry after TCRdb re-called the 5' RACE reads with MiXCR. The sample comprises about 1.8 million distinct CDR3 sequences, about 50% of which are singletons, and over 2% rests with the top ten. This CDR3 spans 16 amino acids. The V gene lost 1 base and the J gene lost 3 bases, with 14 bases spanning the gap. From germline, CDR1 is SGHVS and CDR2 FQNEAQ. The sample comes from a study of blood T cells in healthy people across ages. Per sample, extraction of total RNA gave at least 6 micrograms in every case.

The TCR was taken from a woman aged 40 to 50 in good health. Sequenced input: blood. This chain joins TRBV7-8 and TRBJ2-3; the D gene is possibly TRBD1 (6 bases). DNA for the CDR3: TGTGCCAGCAGCTTAGACATTTTCGACAGGACAGATACGCAGTATTTT. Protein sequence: CASSLDIFDRTDTQYF.